Below are 2 T cell receptor beta chains sequenced from a single sample in a study of blood T cell repertoires in COVID-19. The table came from immunoSEQ multiplex PCR; TCRdb's copy has only in-frame clones and leaves some out. The sample has some 200,000 clones; 65% to 85% are singletons. Sequenced: PBMCs or T cells enriched from blood (not recorded which). The receptor set was obtained from a man aged 35 to 55 who had recovered from COVID-19.

This chain connects TRBV5-6 to TRBJ2-7; TRBD2 matches at 12 bases. V was pared by 3 bases and J by 5 bases, with 12 bases of the junction left unmatched. Per the germline V gene, CDR1 is SGHDT and CDR2 is YYEEEE. CDR3 length equals 17 residues. CDR3 coding DNA: TGTGCCAGCAGCTCCCTACTTACTAGCGGGGGGAGGGACGAGCAGTACTTC. Its protein product is CASSSLLTSGGRDEQYF.

This clone was seen a single time. The CDR3 reads CATSRTGNNMNTEAFF. The CDR3, as DNA: TGTGCCACCAGCCGCACAGGGAACAACATGAACACTGAAGCTTTCTTT. The J gene is TRBJ1-1, the V gene TRBV15, with D maybe TRBD1 (6 bases). The CDR3 runs 16 residues. Germline values: CDR1 LNHNV, CDR2 YYDKDF (reference sequence). Trimming took 5 bases from V and 0 from J, leaving 16 bases between them.